This is a list of T cell receptor beta chains from one sample in a study of cytomegalovirus exposure and HLA in healthy donors. Repertoires were generated with immunoSEQ multiplex PCR, while TCRdb's copy carries only in-frame clones and drops some. The sample holds about 130,000 clones, about 82% seen once. Sequencing was done on a sample of PBMCs. The receptors here all came from a boy aged 10-17 years in good health and CMV-seronegative. The CDR3 runs from the conserved cysteine through the conserved F or W. A D gene is named only where the DNA matches it firmly. For some rows the clone size is stated as once, few or many, or as a class when expanded; others skip it.

D gene	J gene	clone size	V gene	CDR3 protein	CDR3 DNA
-	TRBJ2-7	-	TRBV7-9	CASSSPIAEISYEQYF	TGTGCCAGCAGCTCCCCGATAGCGGAAATCTCCTACGAGCAGTACTTC
TRBD2	TRBJ2-5	few	TRBV30	CAWNRDSGRQETQYF	TGTGCCTGGAACCGGGATAGCGGGAGACAAGAGACCCAGTACTTC
TRBD2	TRBJ2-3	-	TRBV4-2	CASSQDVYSGGGTDTQYF	TGTGCCAGCAGCCAAGATGTGTACAGCGGGGGGGGCACAGATACGCAGTATTTT
-	TRBJ2-3	once	TRBV5-1	CASSLESSPPADTQYF	TGCGCCAGCAGCTTGGAGTCTTCACCTCCGGCAGATACGCAGTATTTT
-	TRBJ2-7	-	TRBV30	CAWSVMREATGYEQYF	TGTGCCTGGAGTGTAATGAGGGAGGCCACCGGGTACGAGCAGTACTTC
TRBD2	TRBJ2-1	-	TRBV5-4	CASSLAAGDYNEQFF	TGTGCCAGCAGCTTGGCAGCGGGAGACTACAATGAGCAGTTCTTC
TRBD1	TRBJ1-6	-	TRBV30	CAWSGGQGESSPLHF	TGTGCCTGGAGTGGGGGACAGGGCGAAAGTTCACCCCTCCACTTT
TRBD2	TRBJ2-1	-	TRBV7-9	CSSSLRGLAGGGEQFF	TGTTCCAGCAGCTTAAGGGGACTAGCGGGAGGTGGTGAGCAGTTCTTC
-	TRBJ1-2	-	TRBV6-1	CASSEAYRGSGYTF	TGTGCCAGCAGTGAAGCGTACCGGGGAAGCGGCTACACCTTC
-	TRBJ2-7	once	TRBV7-9	CASSSVSGTASYEQYF	TGTGCCAGCAGCTCCGTCTCAGGGACTGCCTCCTACGAGCAGTACTTC
-	TRBJ1-1	few	TRBV10-3	CATAQGERGFGTEAFF	TGTGCTACAGCGCAAGGAGAAAGGGGTTTTGGAACTGAAGCTTTCTTT
TRBD2	TRBJ2-2	-	TRBV5-1	CASSTGLASAGELFF	TGCGCCAGCAGCACGGGACTAGCGAGCGCCGGGGAGCTGTTTTTT
TRBD1	TRBJ2-1	-	TRBV28	CASSTGQGARNEQFF	TGTGCCAGCAGTACGGGACAGGGGGCGCGGAATGAGCAGTTCTTC
-	TRBJ2-7	-	TRBV5-1	CASSPTRGGVHGFGEQYF	TGCGCCAGCAGCCCTACAAGGGGGGGGGTTCACGGCTTTGGGGAGCAGTACTTC
-	TRBJ1-5	-	TRBV2	CASSEKQVSNQPQHF	TGTGCCAGCAGTGAAAAGCAGGTCAGCAATCAGCCCCAGCATTTT
-	TRBJ2-1	-	TRBV11-2	CASSLGGQSSEQFF	TGTGCCAGCAGCTTGGGGGGACAGTCAAGTGAGCAGTTCTTC
-	TRBJ1-1	-	TRBV19	CASSQGTAGAEAFF	TGTGCCAGTAGTCAGGGTACGGCGGGGGCTGAAGCTTTCTTT
TRBD1	TRBJ2-2	-	TRBV5-5	CASSSGTENTGELFF	TGTGCCAGCAGTTCCGGGACAGAGAACACCGGGGAGCTGTTTTTT
-	TRBJ1-3	-	TRBV30	CAWSVGQVGNTIYF	TGTGCCTGGAGTGTGGGTCAGGTCGGAAACACCATATATTTT
TRBD2	TRBJ2-7	few	TRBV19	CASSRRGGLATYEQYF	TGTGCCAGTAGTAGGAGGGGGGGACTAGCGACCTACGAGCAGTACTTC
-	TRBJ1-1	-	TRBV2	CVLGGAAEAFF	TGTGTATTGGGGGGTGCTGCTGAAGCTTTCTTT
TRBD2	TRBJ2-1	-	TRBV7-2	CASSLVGLAGRGEQFF	TGTGCCAGCAGCTTAGTTGGTCTAGCGGGGCGAGGTGAGCAGTTCTTC
-	TRBJ2-2	once	TRBV5-1	CASSLEGAGELFF	TGCGCCAGCAGCCTTGAGGGGGCCGGGGAGCTGTTTTTT
-	TRBJ1-1	-	TRBV6-1	CASSDLGGWGNTEAFF	TGTGCCAGCAGTGATCTCGGGGGGTGGGGCAACACTGAAGCTTTCTTT
TRBD1	TRBJ1-1	-	TRBV29-1	CSVEGSRGQGASTLNF	TGCAGCGTTGAAGGGAGTCGGGGACAGGGGGCGTCCACACTCAACTTT
TRBD2	TRBJ2-7	once	TRBV4-1	CASSPLPSGRDSSYEQYF	TGCGCCAGCAGCCCCCTCCCCTCCGGGAGGGATTCCTCCTACGAGCAGTACTTC
-	TRBJ2-7	-	TRBV6-5	CASSSPPISYEQYF	TGTGCCAGCAGTTCCCCACCTATATCCTACGAGCAGTACTTC
-	TRBJ2-5	-	TRBV2	CASSDSPVQETQYF	TGTGCCAGCAGTGATAGTCCGGTCCAAGAGACCCAGTACTTC
TRBD1	TRBJ1-5	once	TRBV30	CAWKQGNNQPQHF	TGTGCCTGGAAACAGGGGAACAATCAGCCCCAGCATTTT
-	TRBJ1-1	-	TRBV11-2	CASSGPRIEAFF	TGTGCCAGCAGCGGTCCGAGGATTGAAGCTTTCTTT
-	TRBJ2-5	-	TRBV5-6	CASSLAEGTQYF	TGTGCCAGCAGCTTGGCTGAGGGGACCCAGTACTTC
-	TRBJ2-7	-	TRBV2	CASSEEYYEQYF	TGTGCCAGCAGTGAGGAGTACTACGAGCAGTACTTC
-	TRBJ1-1	-	TRBV5-6	CASSLGGWGRGETEAFF	TGTGCCAGCAGCTTGGGAGGATGGGGCAGAGGAGAGACTGAAGCTTTCTTT
-	TRBJ1-1	-	TRBV29-1	CSAGFPNTEAFF	TGCAGCGCAGGTTTCCCCAACACTGAAGCTTTCTTT
-	TRBJ2-1	-	TRBV6-1	CVYGEHNEQFF	TGTGTCTACGGGGAACACAATGAGCAGTTCTTC
-	TRBJ2-5	-	TRBV13	CASSLGDNLQTQYF	TGTGCCAGCAGCTTAGGGGACAACCTCCAGACCCAGTACTTC
-	TRBJ1-2	-	TRBV25-1	CARPGGTSLDGYGYTF	TGTGCCAGGCCTGGGGGGACTTCCTTAGACGGCTATGGCTACACCTTC
-	TRBJ1-2	-	TRBV21-1	CASSKAGDREGGYGYTF	TGTGCCAGCAGCAAAGCGGGGGACAGGGAGGGTGGCTATGGCTACACCTTC
-	TRBJ1-1	-	TRBV5-1	CASSLEGVDTEAFF	TGCGCCAGCAGCTTGGAAGGGGTGGACACTGAAGCTTTCTTT
TRBD2	TRBJ2-7	-	TRBV4-1	CASSQDRLAGPYEQYF	TGCGCCAGCAGCCAAGATAGACTAGCGGGGCCCTACGAGCAGTACTTC
TRBD2	TRBJ2-1	-	TRBV30	CAWSALAGGFEQFF	TGTGCCTGGAGCGCGCTAGCGGGAGGGTTTGAGCAGTTCTTC
-	TRBJ1-5	-	TRBV2	CASSTGLNQPQHF	TGTGCCAGCAGTACAGGGCTCAATCAGCCCCAGCATTTT
TRBD2	TRBJ2-1	-	TRBV2	CASSSSTSGGHNEQFF	TGTGCCAGCAGCTCTAGCACTAGCGGGGGCCACAATGAGCAGTTCTTC
-	TRBJ2-5	-	TRBV7-6	CASSLVASEQETQYF	TGTGCCAGCAGCTTAGTGGCTAGCGAGCAAGAGACCCAGTACTTC
TRBD2	TRBJ2-1	-	TRBV25-1	CASSEPAGVEQFF	TGTGCCAGCAGTGAGCCCGCGGGAGTAGAGCAGTTCTTC